One TCR beta chain is described in this entry. The antigen is unknown. The read terminates 3 residues ahead of where the CDR3 ends, so the germline J gene completes it. The data stem from a study of Tregs in tolerant kidney transplant recipients. General study points: No direct test of biological reproducibility was done here.

TCRdb's copy holds only in-frame clones and misses some; the assay was immunoSEQ multiplex PCR. The sample table includes 25,000 to 35,000 clones. The CDR3 loop spans 12 amino acids. The V gene's germline CDR1 is SEHNR and CDR2 FQNEAQ (reference sequence). V was shortened by 1 base and J by 9 bases, with 7 bases between the two germline ends. Mixed chimerism was transient after nonmyeloablative marrow transplants from related graft donors. CD4+CD25+CD127- Tregs, CD4+CD25- non-Tregs, CD4 and CD8 cells were sorted. The sequence was collected from a human patient who received a combined kidney and bone marrow transplant. Part of the T cells may come from the graft donor. The chain couples TRBV7-9 to TRBJ2-1; a weak D match, TRBD1 (6 bases). The sample was CD4+ T cells from blood (PBMCs), taken 24 months after the transplant. This chain's CDR3 is CASSLVGGEQFF. CDR3 bases read: TGTGCCAGCAGCTTAGTAGGGGGTGAG.